The clone carrying this T cell receptor beta chain appeared once. What it binds is not known. V lost 6 bases, J lost 5 bases, and 15 bases stayed unmatched. The V gene's germline CDR1 is KGHDR and CDR2 SFDVKD. The CDR3 is 18 amino acids. This sample stems from a study of T cell responses to AZD1222 COVID-19 vaccine. Sequencing was performed with immunoSEQ multiplex PCR; in TCRdb, only in-frame clones are kept and a portion is missing. The sample includes roughly 130,000 clones, more than 85% of them seen just once. Study-wide results and caveats: Distributed over spike, vaccine-associated CD4 TCRs predominated at 160-218 and 743-854. Without day 14 samples, only post-peak T cell repertoires were studied. A reported finding is that nearly half of spike-specific TCRs target unmutated variant regions. It should be noted that donors were predominantly white British and more often female, and clonal diversity was possibly underestimated.

The gene calls are TRBV24-1 and TRBJ2-5; the match to TRBD1 covers 12 bases. The starting material was peripheral blood, obtained on day 0 of AZD1222 vaccination. The source of this sequence is an adult in good health. CDR3 sequence: CATSYGTGGPFAKETQYF. Here the CDR3 DNA reads TGTGCCACCAGTTACGGGACAGGGGGCCCCTTCGCTAAGGAGACCCAGTACTTC.